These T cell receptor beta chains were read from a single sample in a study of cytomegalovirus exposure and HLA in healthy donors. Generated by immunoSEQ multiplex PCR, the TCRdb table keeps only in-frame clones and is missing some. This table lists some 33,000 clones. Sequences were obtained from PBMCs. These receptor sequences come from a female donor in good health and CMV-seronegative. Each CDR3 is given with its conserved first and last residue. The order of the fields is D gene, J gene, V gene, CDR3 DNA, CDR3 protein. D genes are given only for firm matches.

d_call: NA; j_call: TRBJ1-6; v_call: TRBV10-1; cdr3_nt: TGCGCCAGCAGTGAATCGGGGGATCATAATTCACCCCTCCACTTT; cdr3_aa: CASSESGDHNSPLHF
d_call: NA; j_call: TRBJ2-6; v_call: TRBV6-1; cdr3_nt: TGTGCCAGCAGTGCAAGACAAGTCTCTGGGGCCAACGTCCTGACTTTC; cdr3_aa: CASSARQVSGANVLTF
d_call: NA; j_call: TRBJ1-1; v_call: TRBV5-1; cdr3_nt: TGCGCCAGCAGCTTTACGGTGAACACTGAAGCTTTCTTT; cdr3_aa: CASSFTVNTEAFF
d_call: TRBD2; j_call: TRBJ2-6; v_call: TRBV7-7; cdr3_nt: TGTGCTAGCAGCCCCCGGGGGGAGTTTAACTCTGGGGCCAACGTCCTGACTTTC; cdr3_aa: CASSPRGEFNSGANVLTF
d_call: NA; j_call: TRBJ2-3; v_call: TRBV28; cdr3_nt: TGTGCCAGCAAAGCCACAGATACGCAGTATTTT; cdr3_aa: CASKATDTQYF
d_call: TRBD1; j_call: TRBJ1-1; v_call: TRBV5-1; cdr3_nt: TGCGCCAGCAGCACGGGGGACAGGGCCGCTGAAGCTTTCTTT; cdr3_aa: CASSTGDRAAEAFF
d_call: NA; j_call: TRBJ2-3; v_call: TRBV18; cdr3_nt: TGTGCCAGCTCACAATACACAGATACGCAGTATTTT; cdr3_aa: CASSQYTDTQYF
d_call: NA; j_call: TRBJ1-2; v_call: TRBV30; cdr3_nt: TGTGCCTGGAGTCCGGACAGCTACTATGGCTACACCTTC; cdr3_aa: CAWSPDSYYGYTF
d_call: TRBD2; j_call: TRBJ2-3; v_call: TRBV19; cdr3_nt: TGTGCCAGTAGTACCAGCGGGGGGGCCTTGGGTACGCAGTATTTT; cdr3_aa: CASSTSGGALGTQYF
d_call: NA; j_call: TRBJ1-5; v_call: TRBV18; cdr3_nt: TGTGCCAGCGTCGGGACTGACAATCAGCCCCAGCATTTT; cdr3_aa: CASVGTDNQPQHF
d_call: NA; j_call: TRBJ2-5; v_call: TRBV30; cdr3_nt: TGTGCCTGGAGTGTCACTGAGACCCAGTACTTC; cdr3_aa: CAWSVTETQYF
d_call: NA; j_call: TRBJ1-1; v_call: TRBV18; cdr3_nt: TGTGCCAGCTCACCGGGGAGGAACACTGAAGCTTTCTTT; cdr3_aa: CASSPGRNTEAFF
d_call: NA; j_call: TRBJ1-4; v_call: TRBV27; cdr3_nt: TGTGCCAGCAGCCCGACAGGTTCGGGTGAAAAACTGTTTTTT; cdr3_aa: CASSPTGSGEKLFF
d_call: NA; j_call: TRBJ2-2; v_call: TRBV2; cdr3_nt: TGTGCCAGCAGTGTTCAGAACACCGGGGAGCTGTTTTTT; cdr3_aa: CASSVQNTGELFF
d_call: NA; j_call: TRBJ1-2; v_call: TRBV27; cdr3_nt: TGTGCCAGCAGTTTTGCGGGTTCTAACTATGGCTACACCTTC; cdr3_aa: CASSFAGSNYGYTF
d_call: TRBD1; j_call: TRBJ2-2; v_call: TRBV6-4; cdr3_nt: TGTGCCAGCAGTGACTCTCGACAGGGGGCTGGCGGGGAGCTGTTTTTT; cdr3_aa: CASSDSRQGAGGELFF
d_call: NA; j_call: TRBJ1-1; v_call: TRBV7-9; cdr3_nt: TGTGCCAGCAGCCGCCCGGGGGGGGGCAGCGGCACTGAAGCTTTCTTT; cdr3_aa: CASSRPGGGSGTEAFF
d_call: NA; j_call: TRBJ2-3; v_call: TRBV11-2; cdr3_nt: TGTGCCAGCAGCTTAATCTCGGTACCGCAGTATTTT; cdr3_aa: CASSLISVPQYF
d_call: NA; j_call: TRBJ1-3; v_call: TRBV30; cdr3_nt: TGTGCCTGGAGTATTTCGAGCTCTGGAAACACCATATATTTT; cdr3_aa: CAWSISSSGNTIYF
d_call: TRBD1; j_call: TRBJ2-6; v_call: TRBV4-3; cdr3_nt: TGCGCCAGCAGCCAGGACGGACAGGCTGGGGCCAACGTCCTGACTTTC; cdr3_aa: CASSQDGQAGANVLTF
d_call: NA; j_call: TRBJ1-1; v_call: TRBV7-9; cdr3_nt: TGTGCCAGCAGCTACGAGCCCGTTCGGGGGGGTAGGGAAGCTTTCTTT; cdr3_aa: CASSYEPVRGGREAFF
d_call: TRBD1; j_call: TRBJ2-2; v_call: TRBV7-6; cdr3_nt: TGTGCCAGCAGCTTAGTCGGGACAGATACGTTGAACACCGGGGAGCTGTTTTTT; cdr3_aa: CASSLVGTDTLNTGELFF
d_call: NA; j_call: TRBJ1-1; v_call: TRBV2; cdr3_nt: TGTGCCAGCAGAAGAAATGGACAATTGAACACTGAAGCTTTCTTT; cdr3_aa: CASRRNGQLNTEAFF
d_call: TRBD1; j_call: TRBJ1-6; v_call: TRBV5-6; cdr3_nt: TGTGCCAGCAGCTTGGATCGACAGGGGAATTCACCCCTCCACTTT; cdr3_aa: CASSLDRQGNSPLHF
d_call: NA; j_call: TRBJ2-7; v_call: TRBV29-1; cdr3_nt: TGCAGCGTTGTTTCAGGCCCCTACGAGCAGTACTTC; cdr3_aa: CSVVSGPYEQYF
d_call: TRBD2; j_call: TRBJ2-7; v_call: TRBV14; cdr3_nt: TGTGCCAGCAGCCAGGGAGGGTTTTACTACGAGCAGTACTTC; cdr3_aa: CASSQGGFYYEQYF
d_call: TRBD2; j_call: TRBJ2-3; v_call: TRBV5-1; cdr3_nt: TGCGCCAGCAGCTCGGGAGGGACAACTAGCACAGATACGCAGTATTTT; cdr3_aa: CASSSGGTTSTDTQYF
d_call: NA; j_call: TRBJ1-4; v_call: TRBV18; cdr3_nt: TGTGCCAGCTCGGGCGGACAGAAGAGTGAAAAACTGTTTTTT; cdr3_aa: CASSGGQKSEKLFF
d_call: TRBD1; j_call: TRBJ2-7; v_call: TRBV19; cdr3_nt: TGTGCCAGTAGTATAGCGCCGGGACAGACCTACGAGCAGTACTTC; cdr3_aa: CASSIAPGQTYEQYF
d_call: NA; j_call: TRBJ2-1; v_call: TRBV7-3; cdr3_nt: TGTGCCAGCAGCATGAGGGGCGGGGTGGAGGGCTCCTACAATGAGCAGTTCTTC; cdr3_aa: CASSMRGGVEGSYNEQFF